This TCR beta chain was observed in a study of regulatory T cells in long-lasting Graves disease. Study at large: Graves' patients (newly diagnosed) had been on antithyroid drugs under 3 months. Study-level findings and limits: Segments TRBV28, TRBJ1-2 and TRBJ2-5 showed preferential usage in persistent disease.

Construction of the TCR beta libraries employed iRepertoire HTBI primers in conjunction with Arm-PCR of CDR3 regions. TCRdb re-analysed the multiplex PCR reads in MiXCR, keeping a single row per CDR3 protein. The table records approximately 400,000 distinct CDR3 sequences, roughly 16% of them present only once. Germline CDR1 SGHNT, CDR2 YYREEE (reference sequence). This CDR3 is built from 17 residues. Trimming left V 0 bases short and J 2 bases short, with 16 bases between. Specified time point: newly diagnosed GD, antithyroid drugs for less than 3 months. RNA isolated from PBMCs was used to make the TCR library. This clonotype has a count of ten or more. Its antigen remains unidentified.

The sample in question was peripheral blood mononuclear cells (PBMCs), obtained at new diagnosis, from a patient treated with antithyroid drugs. This sequence joins TRBV5-4 and TRBJ2-3; D unclear. The receptor's source is a female donor with Graves disease. The CDR3, as DNA: TGTGCCAGCAGCTTGGTGCGACCCGAATCCGACACAGATACGCAGTATTTT. Translated: CASSLVRPESDTDTQYF.